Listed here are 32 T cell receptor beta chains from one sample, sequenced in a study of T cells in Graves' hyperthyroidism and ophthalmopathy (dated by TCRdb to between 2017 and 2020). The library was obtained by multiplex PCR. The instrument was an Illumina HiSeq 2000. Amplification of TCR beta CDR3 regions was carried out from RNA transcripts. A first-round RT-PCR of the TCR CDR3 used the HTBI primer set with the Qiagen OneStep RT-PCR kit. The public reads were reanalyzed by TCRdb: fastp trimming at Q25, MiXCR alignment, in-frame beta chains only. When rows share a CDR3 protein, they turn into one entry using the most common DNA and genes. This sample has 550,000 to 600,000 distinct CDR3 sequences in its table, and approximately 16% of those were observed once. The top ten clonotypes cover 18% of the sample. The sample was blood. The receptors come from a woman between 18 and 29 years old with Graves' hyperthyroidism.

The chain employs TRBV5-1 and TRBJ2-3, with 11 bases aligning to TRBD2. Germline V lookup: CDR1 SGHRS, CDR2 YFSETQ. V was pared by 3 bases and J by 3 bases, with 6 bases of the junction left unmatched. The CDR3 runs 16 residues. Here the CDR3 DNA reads TGCGCCAGCAGCTCACAACTAGCGGGAGTGACAGATACGCAGTATTTT. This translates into CASSSQLAGVTDTQYF. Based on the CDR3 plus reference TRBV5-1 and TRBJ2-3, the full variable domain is KAGVTQTPRYLIKTRGQQVTLSCSPISGHRSVSWYQQTPGQGLQFLFEYFSETQRNKGNFPGRFSGRQFSNSRSEMNVSTLELGDSALYLCASSSQLAGVTDTQYFGPGTRLTVL.

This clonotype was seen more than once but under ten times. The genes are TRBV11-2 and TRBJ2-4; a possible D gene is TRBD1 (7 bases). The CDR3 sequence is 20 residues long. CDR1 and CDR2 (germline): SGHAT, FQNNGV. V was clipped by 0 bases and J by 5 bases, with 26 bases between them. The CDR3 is CASSLDVIRGTVSQENIQYF. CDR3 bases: TGTGCCAGCAGCTTAGATGTAATTCGCGGGACAGTTAGCCAAGAAAACATTCAGTACTTC. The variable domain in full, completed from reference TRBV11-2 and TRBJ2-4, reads EAGVAQSPRYKIIEKRQSVAFWCNPISGHATLYWYQQILGQGPKLLIQFQNNGVVDDSQLPKDRFSAERLKGVDSTLKIQPAKLEDSAVYLCASSLDVIRGTVSQENIQYFGAGTRLSVL.

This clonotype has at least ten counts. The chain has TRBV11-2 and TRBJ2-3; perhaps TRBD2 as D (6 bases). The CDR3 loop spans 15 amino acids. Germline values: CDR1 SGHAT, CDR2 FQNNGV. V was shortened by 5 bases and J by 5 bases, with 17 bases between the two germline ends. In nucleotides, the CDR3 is TGTGCCAGCAGCCCGGTTTGGGGGGAAGGAGATACGCAGTATTTT. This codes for CASSPVWGEGDTQYF.

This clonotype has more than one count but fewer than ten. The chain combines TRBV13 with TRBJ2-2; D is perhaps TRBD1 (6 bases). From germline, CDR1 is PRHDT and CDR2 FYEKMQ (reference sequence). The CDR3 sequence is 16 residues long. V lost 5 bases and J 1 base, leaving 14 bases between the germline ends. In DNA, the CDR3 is TGTGCCAGCAGCCCGACCCAGGGGTGGAACACCGGGGAGCTGTTTTTT. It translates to CASSPTQGWNTGELFF. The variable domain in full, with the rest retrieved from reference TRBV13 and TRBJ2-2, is AAGVIQSPRHLIKEKRETATLKCYPIPRHDTVYWYQQGPGQDPQFLISFYEKMQSDKGSIPDRFSAQQFSDYHSELNMSSLELGDSALYFCASSPTQGWNTGELFFGEGSRLTVL.

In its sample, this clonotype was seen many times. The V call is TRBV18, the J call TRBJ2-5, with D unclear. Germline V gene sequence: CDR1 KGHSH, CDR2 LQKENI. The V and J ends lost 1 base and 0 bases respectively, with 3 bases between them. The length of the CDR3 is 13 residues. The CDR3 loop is CASSPQNQETQYF. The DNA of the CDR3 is TGTGCCAGCTCACCACAGAACCAAGAGACCCAGTACTTC. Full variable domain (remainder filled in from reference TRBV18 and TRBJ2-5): NAGVMQNPRHLVRRRGQEARLRCSPMKGHSHVYWYRQLPEEGLKFMVYLQKENIIDESGMPKERFSAEFPKEGPSILRIQQVVRGDSAAYFCASSPQNQETQYFGPGTRLLVL.

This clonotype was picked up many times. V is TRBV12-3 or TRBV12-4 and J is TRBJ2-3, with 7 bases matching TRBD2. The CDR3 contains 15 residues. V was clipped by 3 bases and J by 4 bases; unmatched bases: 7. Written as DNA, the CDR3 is TGTGCCAGCAGTTTCTACGGGAGGAGCTCAGATACGCAGTATTTT. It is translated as CASSFYGRSSDTQYF.

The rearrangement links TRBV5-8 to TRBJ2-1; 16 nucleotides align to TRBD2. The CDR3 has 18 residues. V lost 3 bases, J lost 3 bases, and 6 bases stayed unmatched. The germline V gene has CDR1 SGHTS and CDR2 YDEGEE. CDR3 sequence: CASSSMGLAGGFYNEQFF. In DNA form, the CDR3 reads TGTGCCAGCAGCTCAATGGGACTAGCGGGGGGGTTCTACAATGAGCAGTTCTTC.

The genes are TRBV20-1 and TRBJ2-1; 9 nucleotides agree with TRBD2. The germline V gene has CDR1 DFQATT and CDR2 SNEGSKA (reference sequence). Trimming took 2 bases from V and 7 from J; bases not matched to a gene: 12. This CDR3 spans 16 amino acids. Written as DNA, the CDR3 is TGCAGTGCTAGATCTAGCGGGGCGGTAATATGGAATGAGCAGTTCTTC. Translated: CSARSSGAVIWNEQFF.

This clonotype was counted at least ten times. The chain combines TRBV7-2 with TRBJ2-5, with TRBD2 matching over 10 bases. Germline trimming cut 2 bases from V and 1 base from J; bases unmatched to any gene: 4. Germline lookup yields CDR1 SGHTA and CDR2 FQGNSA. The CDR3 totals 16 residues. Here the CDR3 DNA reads TGTGCCAGCAGCTTAAATCTAGCGGGGGTCCAAGAGACCCAGTACTTC. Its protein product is CASSLNLAGVQETQYF.

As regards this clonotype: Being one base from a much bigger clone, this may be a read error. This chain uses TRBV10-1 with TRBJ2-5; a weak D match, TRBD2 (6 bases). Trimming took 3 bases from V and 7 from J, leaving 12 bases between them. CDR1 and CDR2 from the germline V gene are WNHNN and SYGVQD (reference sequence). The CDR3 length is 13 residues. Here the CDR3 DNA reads TGCGCCAGCAGTGAATCGGCCGGGGGGACCCAGTACTTC. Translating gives CASSESAGGTQYF.

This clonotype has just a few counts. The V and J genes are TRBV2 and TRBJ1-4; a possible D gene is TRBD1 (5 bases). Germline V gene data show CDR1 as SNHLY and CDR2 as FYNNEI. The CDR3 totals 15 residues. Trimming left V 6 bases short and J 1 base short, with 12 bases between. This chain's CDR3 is CASRPGRGTNEKLFF. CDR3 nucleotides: TGTGCCAGCAGGCCGGGGAGGGGAACTAATGAAAAACTGTTTTTT.

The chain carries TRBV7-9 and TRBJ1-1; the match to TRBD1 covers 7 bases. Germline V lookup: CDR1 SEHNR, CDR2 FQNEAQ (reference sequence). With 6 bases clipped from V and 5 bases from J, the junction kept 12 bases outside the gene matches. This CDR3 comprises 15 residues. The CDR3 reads CASRGQLGKETEAFF. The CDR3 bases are TGTGCCAGCAGGGGACAGCTAGGGAAGGAGACTGAAGCTTTCTTT.

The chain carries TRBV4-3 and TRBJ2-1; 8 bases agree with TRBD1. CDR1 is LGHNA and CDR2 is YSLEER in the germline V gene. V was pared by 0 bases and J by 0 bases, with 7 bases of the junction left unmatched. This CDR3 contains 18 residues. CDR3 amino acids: CASSQERTGLSSYNEQFF. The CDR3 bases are TGCGCCAGCAGCCAAGAACGGACAGGGCTGAGCTCCTACAATGAGCAGTTCTTC.

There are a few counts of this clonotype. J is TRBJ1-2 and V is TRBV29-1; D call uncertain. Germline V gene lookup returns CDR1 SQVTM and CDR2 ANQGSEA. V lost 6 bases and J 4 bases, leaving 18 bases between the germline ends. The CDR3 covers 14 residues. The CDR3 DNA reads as TGCAGCGTCCTCCCAGGTGGATGGGGCTATGGCTACACCTTC. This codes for CSVLPGGWGYGYTF. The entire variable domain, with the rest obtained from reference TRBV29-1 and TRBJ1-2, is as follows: SAVISQKPSRDICQRGTSLTIQCQVDSQVTMMFWYRQQPGQSLTLIATANQGSEATYESGFVIDKFPISRPNLTFSTLTVSNMSPEDSSIYLCSVLPGGWGYGYTFGSGTRLTVV.

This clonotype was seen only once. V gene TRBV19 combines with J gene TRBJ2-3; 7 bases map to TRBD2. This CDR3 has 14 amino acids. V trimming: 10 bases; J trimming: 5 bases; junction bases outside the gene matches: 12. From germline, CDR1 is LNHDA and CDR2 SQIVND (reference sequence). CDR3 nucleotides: TGTGCCACTCGAAGGAGCGGGGCTGGAGATACGCAGTATTTT. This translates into CATRRSGAGDTQYF.

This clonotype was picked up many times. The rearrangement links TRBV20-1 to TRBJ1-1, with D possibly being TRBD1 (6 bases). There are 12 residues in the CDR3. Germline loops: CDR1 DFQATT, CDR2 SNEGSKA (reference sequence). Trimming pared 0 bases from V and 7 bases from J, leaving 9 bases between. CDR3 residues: CSARDGTHEAFF. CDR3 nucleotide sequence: TGCAGTGCTAGAGATGGGACACATGAAGCTTTCTTT.

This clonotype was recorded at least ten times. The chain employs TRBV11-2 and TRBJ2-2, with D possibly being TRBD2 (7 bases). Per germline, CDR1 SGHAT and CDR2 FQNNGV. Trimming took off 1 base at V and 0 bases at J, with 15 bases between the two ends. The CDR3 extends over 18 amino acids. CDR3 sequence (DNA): TGTGCCAGCAGCTTAGTTATCGCGGGGGCGGCGAACACCGGGGAGCTGTTTTTT. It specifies CASSLVIAGAANTGELFF.

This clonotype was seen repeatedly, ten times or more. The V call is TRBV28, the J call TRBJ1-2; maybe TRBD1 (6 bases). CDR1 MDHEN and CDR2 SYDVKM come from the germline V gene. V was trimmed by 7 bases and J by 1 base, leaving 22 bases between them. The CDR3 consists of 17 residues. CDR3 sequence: CASKPAARDTRNYGYTF. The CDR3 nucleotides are TGTGCCAGCAAACCCGCGGCCCGGGACACGCGTAACTATGGCTACACCTTC.

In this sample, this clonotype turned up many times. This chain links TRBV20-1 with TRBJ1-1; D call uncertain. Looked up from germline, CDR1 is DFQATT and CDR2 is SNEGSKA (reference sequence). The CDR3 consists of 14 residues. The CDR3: CSVYGRAMNTEAFF. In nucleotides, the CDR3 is TGCAGCGTATACGGACGGGCCATGAACACTGAAGCTTTCTTT.

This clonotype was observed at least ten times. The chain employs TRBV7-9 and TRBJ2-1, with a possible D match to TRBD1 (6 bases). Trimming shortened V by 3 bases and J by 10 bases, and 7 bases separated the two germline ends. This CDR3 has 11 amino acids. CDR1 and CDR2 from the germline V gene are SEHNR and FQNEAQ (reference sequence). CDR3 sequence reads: CASSFRGEQFF. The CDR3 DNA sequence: TGTGCCAGCAGCTTTAGGGGGGAGCAGTTCTTC.

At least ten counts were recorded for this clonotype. The chain's CDR3 is CASSLSWTSGSNYNEQFF. DNA of the CDR3: TGTGCCAGCAGTTTGTCTTGGACTAGCGGGAGTAACTACAATGAGCAGTTCTTC. V gene TRBV28 combines with J gene TRBJ2-1, with 13 bases matching TRBD2. Germline V gene data show CDR1 as MDHEN and CDR2 as SYDVKM. The length of the CDR3 is 18 residues. V lost 3 bases, J lost 3 bases, and 8 bases stayed unmatched.

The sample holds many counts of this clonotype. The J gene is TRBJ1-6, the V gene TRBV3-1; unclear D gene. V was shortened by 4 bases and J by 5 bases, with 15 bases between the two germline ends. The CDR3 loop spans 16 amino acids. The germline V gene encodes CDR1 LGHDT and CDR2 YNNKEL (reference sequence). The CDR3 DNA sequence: TGTGCCAGCAGCCTTCGGATCCGTTTTGATAATTCACCCCTCCACTTT. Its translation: CASSLRIRFDNSPLHF.

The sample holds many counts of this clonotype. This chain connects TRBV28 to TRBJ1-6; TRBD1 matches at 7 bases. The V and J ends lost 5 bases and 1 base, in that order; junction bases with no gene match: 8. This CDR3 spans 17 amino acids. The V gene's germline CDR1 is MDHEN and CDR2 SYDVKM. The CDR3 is CASSPTGIRSYNSPLHF. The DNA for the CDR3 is TGTGCCAGCAGTCCGACAGGGATTCGGTCCTATAATTCACCCCTCCACTTT. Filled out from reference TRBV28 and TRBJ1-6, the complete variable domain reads DVKVTQSSRYLVKRTGEKVFLECVQDMDHENMFWYRQDPGLGLRLIYFSYDVKMKEKGDIPEGYSVSREKKERFSLILESASTNQTSMYLCASSPTGIRSYNSPLHFGNGTRLTVT.

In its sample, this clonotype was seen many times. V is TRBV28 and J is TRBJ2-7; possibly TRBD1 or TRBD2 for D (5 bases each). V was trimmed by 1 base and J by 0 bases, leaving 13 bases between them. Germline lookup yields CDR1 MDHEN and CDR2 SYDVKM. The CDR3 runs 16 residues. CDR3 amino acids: CASSLYNVGASYEQYF. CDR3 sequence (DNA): TGTGCCAGCAGTTTATATAACGTCGGGGCCTCCTACGAGCAGTACTTC. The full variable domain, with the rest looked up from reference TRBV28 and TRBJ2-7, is DVKVTQSSRYLVKRTGEKVFLECVQDMDHENMFWYRQDPGLGLRLIYFSYDVKMKEKGDIPEGYSVSREKKERFSLILESASTNQTSMYLCASSLYNVGASYEQYFGPGTRLTVT.

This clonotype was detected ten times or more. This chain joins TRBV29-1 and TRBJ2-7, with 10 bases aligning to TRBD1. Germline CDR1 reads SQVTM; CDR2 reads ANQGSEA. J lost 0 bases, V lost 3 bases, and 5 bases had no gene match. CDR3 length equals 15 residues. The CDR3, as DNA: TGCAGCGTTGAGTACCGGGACAGGGGCTCCTACGAGCAGTACTTC. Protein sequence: CSVEYRDRGSYEQYF.

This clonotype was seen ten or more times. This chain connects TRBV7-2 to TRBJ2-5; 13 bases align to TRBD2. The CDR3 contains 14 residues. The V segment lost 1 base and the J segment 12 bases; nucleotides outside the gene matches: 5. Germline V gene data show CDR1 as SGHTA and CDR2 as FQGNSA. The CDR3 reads CASSLGGLAGWEYF. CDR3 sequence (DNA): TGTGCCAGCAGCTTAGGGGGACTAGCGGGGTGGGAGTACTTC.

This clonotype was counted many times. CDR3 residues: CASSPFHGGAGDEQFF. The CDR3 bases are TGTGCCAGCAGCCCCTTCCACGGCGGGGCGGGCGATGAGCAGTTCTTC. This rearrangement joins TRBV3-1 to TRBJ2-1; D possibly corresponds to TRBD2 (6 bases). V lost 4 bases and J 8 bases, leaving 21 bases between the germline ends. Germline CDR1 reads LGHDT; CDR2 reads YNNKEL (reference sequence). The CDR3 loop spans 16 amino acids.

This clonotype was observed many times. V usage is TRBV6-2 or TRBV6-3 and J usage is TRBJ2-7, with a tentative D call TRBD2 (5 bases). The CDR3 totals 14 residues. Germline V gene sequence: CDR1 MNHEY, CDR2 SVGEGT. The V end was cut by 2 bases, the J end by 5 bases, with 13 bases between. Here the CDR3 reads CASSYGRERDEQYF. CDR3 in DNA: TGTGCCAGCAGTTACGGTCGGGAACGTGACGAGCAGTACTTC.

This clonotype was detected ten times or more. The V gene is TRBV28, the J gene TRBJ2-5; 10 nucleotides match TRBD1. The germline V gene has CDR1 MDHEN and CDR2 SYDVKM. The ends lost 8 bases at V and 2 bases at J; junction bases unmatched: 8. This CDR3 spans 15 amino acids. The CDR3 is CASLELGQGQETQYF. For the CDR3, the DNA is TGTGCCAGCCTCGAGCTGGGACAGGGGCAAGAGACCCAGTACTTC. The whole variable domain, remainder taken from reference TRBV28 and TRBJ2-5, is DVKVTQSSRYLVKRTGEKVFLECVQDMDHENMFWYRQDPGLGLRLIYFSYDVKMKEKGDIPEGYSVSREKKERFSLILESASTNQTSMYLCASLELGQGQETQYFGPGTRLLVL.

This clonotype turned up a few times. CDR3 protein: CSANPLSQGNYNEQFF. The CDR3 DNA reads TGCAGTGCAAACCCCCTTTCACAGGGAAACTACAATGAGCAGTTCTTC. This chain links TRBV20-1 with TRBJ2-1; tentatively, D is TRBD1 (6 bases). The germline V gene encodes CDR1 DFQATT and CDR2 SNEGSKA (reference sequence). V was trimmed by 6 bases and J by 3 bases, leaving 21 bases between them. The CDR3 is 16 amino acids.

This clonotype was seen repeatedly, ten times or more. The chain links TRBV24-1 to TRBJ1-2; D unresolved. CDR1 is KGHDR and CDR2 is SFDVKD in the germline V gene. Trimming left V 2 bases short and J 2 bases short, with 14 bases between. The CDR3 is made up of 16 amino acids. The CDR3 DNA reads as TGTGCCACCAGTGATTCGGGCCTAGACAAGAACTATGGCTACACCTTC. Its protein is CATSDSGLDKNYGYTF.

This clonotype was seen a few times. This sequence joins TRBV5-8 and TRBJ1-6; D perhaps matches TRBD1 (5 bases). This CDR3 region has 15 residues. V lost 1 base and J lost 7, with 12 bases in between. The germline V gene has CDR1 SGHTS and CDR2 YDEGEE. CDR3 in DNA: TGTGCCAGCAGCTTGATGGGGCCCGGGAATTCACCCCTCCACTTT. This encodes CASSLMGPGNSPLHF.